The 9 T cell receptor beta chains below come from one sample, sequenced in a study of shared clonotypes between healthy human individuals. Method: immunoSEQ multiplex PCR; TCRdb's copy keeps in-frame clones and lacks some. In the table there are over a million clones, roughly 96% of which are singletons. Sample: naive CD4+ T cells sorted from blood. Subset here: CD45RA+ positively selected. The source is a man aged 30-40 years in good health.

The rearrangement links TRBV7-9 to TRBJ2-5, with no clear D. This CDR3 comprises 13 residues. Germline CDR1 and CDR2: SEHNR and FQNEAQ (reference sequence). Trimming removed 0 bases at V and 4 bases at J, with 6 bases between. The DNA of the CDR3 is TGTGCCAGCAGCTTAGCGATTGTAGAGACCCAGTACTTC. It specifies CASSLAIVETQYF. The whole variable domain, filled in from reference TRBV7-9 and TRBJ2-5, reads DTGVSQNPRHKITKRGQNVTFRCDPISEHNRLYWYRQTLGQGPEFLTYFQNEAQLEKSRLLSDRFSAERPKGSFSTLEIQRTEQGDSAMYLCASSLAIVETQYFGPGTRLLVL.

This clone has just one count. The CDR3 here is CSVALSGANVLTF. CDR3 DNA: TGCAGCGTGGCCCTGTCTGGGGCCAACGTCCTGACTTTC. V and J are TRBV29-1 and TRBJ2-6, with unresolved D. The CDR3 runs to 13 residues. Trimming removed 6 bases at V and 1 base at J, with 7 bases between. Germline CDR1 is SQVTM and CDR2 is ANQGSEA.

The J gene is TRBJ2-1, the V gene TRBV7-2, with a weak D call TRBD1 (5 bases). Trimming removed 2 bases from V and 12 bases from J, with 11 bases in between. Looked up from germline, CDR1 is SGHTA and CDR2 is FQGNSA. The CDR3 loop spans 12 amino acids. DNA of the CDR3: TGTGCCAGCAGCTTACTCCAGGGCCGGCAGTTCTTC. Amino acid sequence: CASSLLQGRQFF.

This chain joins TRBV7-9 and TRBJ2-7; D might be TRBD2 (6 bases). The CDR3 runs to 16 residues. With 1 base removed from V and 2 bases from J, the gap between germline ends came to 15 bases. Germline CDR1 is SEHNR and CDR2 is FQNEAQ (reference sequence). The DNA of the CDR3 is TGTGCCAGCAGCTTAGTTTCTGTAGGGGAGGCCTACGAGCAGTACTTC. Translating it yields CASSLVSVGEAYEQYF.

The chain employs TRBV6-5 and TRBJ1-5, with D uncertain. Germline V gives CDR1 MNHEY, CDR2 SVGAGI. The CDR3 covers 15 residues. The V end was cut by 0 bases, the J end by 6 bases, with 12 bases between. The CDR3 bases are TGTGCCAGCAGTTACTCGGGCGGAGTAGCTCAGCCCCAGCATTTT. Protein sequence: CASSYSGGVAQPQHF.

The chain combines TRBV7-3 with TRBJ2-5; no firm D call. The germline V and J ends were trimmed by 1 base and 0 bases, with 9 bases remaining between them. The CDR3 is 15 residues long. Germline loops: CDR1 SGHTA, CDR2 FQGTGA. Here the CDR3 reads CASSLKAGYQETQYF. The CDR3 bases are TGTGCCAGCAGCTTAAAGGCAGGTTACCAAGAGACCCAGTACTTC.

This chain connects TRBV7-2 to TRBJ2-7; possibly TRBD1 for D (6 bases). CDR1 is SGHTA, CDR2 FQGNSA, per germline. This CDR3 contains 15 residues. V dropped 5 bases and J dropped 0 bases, with 14 bases sitting between them. CDR3 sequence (DNA): TGTGCCAGCAGCCCGCAGACAGGTTCCTCCTACGAGCAGTACTTC. Its translation is CASSPQTGSSYEQYF.

This sequence joins TRBV5-6 and TRBJ2-7; 9 bases are a match to TRBD2. V trimming: 3 bases; J trimming: 9 bases; junction bases outside the gene matches: 13. Germline V gives CDR1 SGHDT, CDR2 YYEEEE. The CDR3 consists of 15 residues. The CDR3 loop is CASSWGLAGTPGQYF. The CDR3 DNA is TGTGCCAGCAGCTGGGGGCTAGCGGGGACCCCCGGGCAGTACTTC.

Concerning this clone itself: Additional DNA sequences in this sample encode the identical CDR3. The V and J genes are TRBV10-3 and TRBJ2-3; no definite D call. The CDR3 has 16 amino acids. Trimming took off 0 bases at V and 1 base at J, with 11 bases between the two ends. Germline-derived CDR1 and CDR2 are ENHRY and SYGVKD. CDR3 sequence: CAISESLSAGTDTQYF. The CDR3 DNA is TGTGCCATCAGTGAGTCCCTTTCGGCCGGCACAGATACGCAGTATTTT.